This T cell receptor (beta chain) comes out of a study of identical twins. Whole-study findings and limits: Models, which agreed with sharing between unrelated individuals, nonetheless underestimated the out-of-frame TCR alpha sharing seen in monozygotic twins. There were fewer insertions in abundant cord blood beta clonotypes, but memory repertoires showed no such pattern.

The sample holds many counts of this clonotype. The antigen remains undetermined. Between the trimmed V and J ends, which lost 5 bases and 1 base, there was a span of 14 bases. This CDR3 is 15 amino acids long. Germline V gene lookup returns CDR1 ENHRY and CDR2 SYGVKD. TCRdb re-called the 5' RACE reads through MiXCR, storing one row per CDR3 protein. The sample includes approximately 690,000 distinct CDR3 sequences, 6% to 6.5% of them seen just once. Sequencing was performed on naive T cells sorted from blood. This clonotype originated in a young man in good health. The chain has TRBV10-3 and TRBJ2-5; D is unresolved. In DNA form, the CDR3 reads TGTGCCATCAGTCCGGGTTGGTCAGTCCAAGAGACCCAGTACTTC. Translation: CAISPGWSVQETQYF.